This section outlines one TCR beta chain sequence together with its context. This sample is drawn from a study of blood T cell repertoires in COVID-19. In the study overall: The United States, Italy and Spain supplied acute and convalescent COVID-19 samples. Sources were T cells, B-cell-depleted T cells, or PBMCs; the material itself was cDNA or gDNA.

V gave up 10 bases and J gave up 2 bases; unmatched junction bases: 12. The CDR3 has 15 residues. Looked up from germline, CDR1 is LNHDA and CDR2 is SQIVND (reference sequence). Per the study methods: Nucleated cell number was recorded as an estimate derived from reference gene primer amplification. The repertoire was sequenced with immunoSEQ multiplex PCR; TCRdb's copy has only in-frame clones and lacks some. That table furnishes V, J and clone size, whereas the DNA furnished D and trimming. The data show 150,000 to 200,000 clones, with 75% to 90% seen just once and 6% to 8.5% held by the top ten. The chain is built from TRBV19 and TRBJ1-1, with TRBD1 matching 8 bases. Sequencing used peripheral blood. This clonotype was obtained from a man aged 60 to 75 with acute or convalescent COVID-19. CDR3 residues: CATVAGTGSNTEAFF. CDR3 sequence (DNA): TGTGCCACCGTTGCCGGGACAGGCAGTAACACTGAAGCTTTCTTT.